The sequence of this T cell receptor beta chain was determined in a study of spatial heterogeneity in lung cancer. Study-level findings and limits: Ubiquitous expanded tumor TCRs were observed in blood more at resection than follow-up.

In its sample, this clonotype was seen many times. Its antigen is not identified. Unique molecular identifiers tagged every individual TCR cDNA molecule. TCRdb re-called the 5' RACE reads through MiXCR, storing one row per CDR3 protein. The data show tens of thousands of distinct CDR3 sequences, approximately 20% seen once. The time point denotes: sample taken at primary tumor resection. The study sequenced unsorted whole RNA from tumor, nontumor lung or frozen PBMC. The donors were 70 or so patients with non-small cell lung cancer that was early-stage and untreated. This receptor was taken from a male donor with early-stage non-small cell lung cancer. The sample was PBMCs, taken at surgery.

The CDR3 loop reads CASSLGFTSTDTQYF. In DNA form, the CDR3 reads TGTGCCAGCAGTTTAGGGTTCACTAGCACAGATACGCAGTATTTT. The chain recombines TRBV28 with TRBJ2-3; D unresolved. The CDR3 sequence is 15 residues long. Trimming cost V 2 bases and J 0 bases, with 9 bases left between them. CDR1 is MDHEN and CDR2 is SYDVKM in the germline V gene.